The 17 T cell receptor beta chains given below trace back to one sample, sequenced in a study of T cells in localized non-small cell lung cancer. TCRdb keeps only in-frame clones here, not all; method: immunoSEQ multiplex PCR. The sample gives roughly 70,000 clones, approximately 87% of which show up once; 20% to 25% is in the top ten. This specimen was peripheral blood, taken before any cancer treatment. All receptors come from a male donor at least 60 years old with stage III squamous cell lung carcinoma.

A single count supports this clone. V and J are TRBV6-1 and TRBJ2-2; TRBD1 might be the D (6 bases). Germline V gives CDR1 MNHNS, CDR2 SASEGT. The V gene lost 2 bases and the J gene lost 5 bases, with 21 bases spanning the gap. The CDR3 extends over 18 amino acids. DNA of the CDR3: TGTGCCAGCAGTGAATTACTTCTGGGGGACATAGCGACCGGGGAGCTGTTTTTT. It translates to CASSELLLGDIATGELFF.

The rearrangement joins TRBV1 to TRBJ1-4. TRBV1 is annotated as a pseudogene. This CDR3 is built from 18 residues. In DNA, the CDR3 is TGCACCAGCAGCCAAGATAGGGCCCGGGACCGACTTAATGAAAAACTGTTTTTT. Amino acids: CTSSQDRARDRLNEKLFF.

V gene TRBV6-1 combines with J gene TRBJ1-1, with 7 bases lining up with TRBD1. The CDR3 is made up of 14 amino acids. Trimming at V came to 6 bases and at J to 1 base, leaving 5 bases not matched to a gene. Germline V CDR1 and CDR2: MNHNS, SASEGT. DNA of the CDR3: TGTGCCAGCAGGTTACAGGGGCGGAACACTGAAGCTTTCTTT. This encodes CASRLQGRNTEAFF.

In regard to this clone: The junction does not match germline at one end; this may be a read error. The chain combines TRBV23-1 with TRBJ1-4; 7 nucleotides line up with TRBD1. TRBV23-1 carries the ORF label, with uncertain function. CDR3 length: 14 residues. For the CDR3, the DNA is TGCGCCAGCAGTCAATACGGGGACAGACCAGGCCGGACTTTT. Its translation: CASSQYGDRPGRTF.

V usage is TRBV11-2 and J usage is TRBJ2-5; D not certain. V lost 5 bases, J lost 3 bases, and 7 bases lay in between. Germline CDR1 and CDR2: SGHAT and FQNNGV. The CDR3 is 12 amino acids. CDR3 loop: CASSGYEETQYF. In DNA, the CDR3 is TGTGCCAGCAGCGGCTACGAAGAGACCCAGTACTTC.

CDR3 residues: CASSLTGDSNQPQHF. CDR3 sequence (DNA): TGTGCCAGCAGCTTAACAGGGGATAGCAATCAGCCCCAGCATTTT. V and J are TRBV7-3 and TRBJ1-5; D might be TRBD1 (5 bases). V was trimmed by 0 bases and J by 0 bases, leaving 6 bases between them. Germline CDR1 is SGHTA and CDR2 is FQGTGA. The CDR3 runs to 15 residues.

The gene calls are TRBV7-6 and TRBJ1-1; D is ambiguous. Germline CDR1 reads SGHVS; CDR2 reads FNYEAQ. V was trimmed by 1 base and J by 1 base, leaving 4 bases between them. The CDR3 length is 13 residues. The DNA for the CDR3 is TGTGCCAGCAGCTTAGGGGAGAACACTGAAGCTTTCTTT. Translated, it gives CASSLGENTEAFF.

V gene TRBV5-8 combines with J gene TRBJ2-7; 9 nucleotides match TRBD1. J lost 5 bases, V lost 4 bases, and 4 bases had no gene match. Germline V gives CDR1 SGHTS, CDR2 YDEGEE. This CDR3 has 13 amino acids. CDR3 DNA: TGTGCCAGCAGCACAAGGGACAGGGACGAGCAGTACGTC. Translated, it gives CASSTRDRDEQYV.

This chain joins TRBV5-4 and TRBJ2-3; the D gene could be TRBD1 or TRBD2 (5 bases each). Trimming cost V 6 bases and J 2 bases, with 10 bases left between them. Germline lookup yields CDR1 SGHNT and CDR2 YYREEE (reference sequence). This CDR3 spans 13 amino acids. The CDR3 nucleotides read TGTGCCAGCACCGGGACGTCCACAGATACGCAGTATTTT. It encodes CASTGTSTDTQYF.

This chain uses TRBV11-2 with TRBJ2-4, with D perhaps TRBD2 (6 bases). Trimming removed 1 base from V and 0 bases from J, with 13 bases in between. This CDR3 comprises 17 residues. The germline V gene has CDR1 SGHAT and CDR2 FQNNGV. The CDR3 sequence: CASSLVRGGLAKNIQYF. Here the CDR3 DNA reads TGTGCCAGCAGCTTAGTTAGGGGAGGCTTAGCCAAAAACATTCAGTACTTC.

V usage is TRBV5-5 and J usage is TRBJ1-1; TRBD1 is a possible D gene (6 bases). The V end was cut by 3 bases, the J end by 2 bases, with 23 bases between. Germline values: CDR1 SGHKS, CDR2 YYEKEE (reference sequence). This CDR3 comprises 18 residues. CDR3 in amino acids: CASSWTVPGALINTEAFF. The CDR3 DNA is TGTGCCAGCAGCTGGACAGTTCCGGGGGCGCTTATAAACACTGAAGCTTTCTTT.

The chain links TRBV6-1 to TRBJ1-6; D gene uncertain. This CDR3 has 12 residues. The V and J ends lost 3 bases and 16 bases respectively, with 13 bases between them. Germline V gene sequence: CDR1 MNHNS, CDR2 SASEGT. This CDR3 reads CASSEGKGMLHF. The CDR3 DNA reads TGTGCCAGCAGTGAGGGGAAGGGAATGCTCCACTTT.

This clone has only one observation. The chain couples TRBV19 to TRBJ1-2; no clear D gene. Germline values: CDR1 LNHDA, CDR2 SQIVND (reference sequence). There are 13 residues in the CDR3. The V gene lost 5 bases and the J gene lost 0 bases, with 7 bases spanning the gap. Written as DNA, the CDR3 is TGTGCCAGTAGTTACGGAGCTAACTATGGCTACACCTTC. This sequence encodes CASSYGANYGYTF. Variable domain in full (rest from reference TRBV19 and TRBJ1-2): DGGITQSPKYLFRKEGQNVTLSCEQNLNHDAMYWYRQDPGQGLRLIYYSQIVNDFQKGDIAEGYSVSREKKESFPLTVTSAQKNPTAFYLCASSYGANYGYTFGSGTRLTVV.

This chain links TRBV19 with TRBJ1-5, with TRBD1 identical over 9 bases. The CDR3 covers 17 residues. Germline CDR1 is LNHDA and CDR2 is SQIVND (reference sequence). After removal of 5 bases from V and 6 bases from J, the junction contained 14 bases not matched to a gene. CDR3 bases: TGTGCCAGTAGTTCGGCCTTCACAGGGGGCGCGAGTCAGCCCCAGCATTTT. This gives the protein CASSSAFTGGASQPQHF.

In this sample, this clone turned up once. The chain uses TRBV11-3 and TRBJ2-5; tentatively, D is TRBD2 (6 bases). CDR1 and CDR2 from the germline V gene are SGHNT and YENEEA. CDR3 size: 14 residues. Trimming pared 2 bases from V and 1 base from J, leaving 8 bases between. This CDR3 is CASSLYGGQETQYF. The CDR3 DNA is TGTGCCAGCAGCTTATACGGGGGCCAAGAGACCCAGTACTTC.

The chain couples TRBV6-5 to TRBJ2-2, with a weak D call TRBD1 (5 bases). Germline CDR1 MNHEY, CDR2 SVGAGI. The germline V and J ends were trimmed by 6 bases and 7 bases, with 18 bases remaining between them. The CDR3 contains 15 residues. The CDR3 region is CASSPRVGWSGELFF. The CDR3 coding sequence is TGTGCCAGCAGCCCCAGGGTAGGATGGAGCGGGGAGCTGTTTTTT.

The V call is TRBV9, the J call TRBJ2-1, with 11 nucleotides matching TRBD2. Per germline, CDR1 SGDLS and CDR2 YYNGEE. The CDR3 runs to 15 residues. V trimming: 4 bases; J trimming: 4 bases; junction bases outside the gene matches: 4. As DNA, the CDR3 is TGTGCCAGCAGCCCCATAGCGGGGGGGTACAATGAGCAGTTCTTC. Its protein product is CASSPIAGGYNEQFF.